This TCR beta chain emerged from a study of blood T cell repertoires in COVID-19. Profiled with immunoSEQ multiplex PCR; TCRdb holds only in-frame clones, not every one. There are 250,000 to 300,000 clones in the sample; about 88% occur only once, and about an eighth lies in the top ten. Germline V gene data show CDR1 as KGHSH and CDR2 as LQKENI. CDR3 length: 12 residues. Trimming took 3 bases from V and 3 from J, leaving 5 bases between them. The sample holds a few counts of this clone. The chain has TRBV18 and TRBJ1-1; no clear D gene. The specimen sequenced was peripheral blood. The clonotype originates from a woman aged 60-70 years with acute or convalescent COVID-19. The CDR3 sequence: CASSPQDTEAFF. Here the CDR3 DNA reads TGTGCCAGCTCACCTCAGGACACTGAAGCTTTCTTT.